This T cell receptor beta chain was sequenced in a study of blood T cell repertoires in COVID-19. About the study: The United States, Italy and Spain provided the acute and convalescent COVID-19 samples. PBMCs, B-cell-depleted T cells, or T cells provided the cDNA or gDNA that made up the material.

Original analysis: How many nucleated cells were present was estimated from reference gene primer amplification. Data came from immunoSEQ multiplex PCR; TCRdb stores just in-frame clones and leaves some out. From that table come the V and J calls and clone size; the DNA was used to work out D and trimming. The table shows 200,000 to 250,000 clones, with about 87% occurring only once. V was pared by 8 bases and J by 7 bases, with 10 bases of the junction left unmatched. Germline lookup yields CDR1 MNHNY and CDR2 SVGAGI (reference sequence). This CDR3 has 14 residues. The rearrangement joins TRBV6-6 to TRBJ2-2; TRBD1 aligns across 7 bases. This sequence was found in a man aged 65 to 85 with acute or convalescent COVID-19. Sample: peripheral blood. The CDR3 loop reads CASGKTGSNGELFF. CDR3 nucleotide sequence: TGTGCCAGCGGAAAGACAGGGTCAAACGGGGAGCTGTTTTTT.